This entry features one T cell receptor (beta chain) sequence. Its antigen is undetermined. This sample is part of a study of Ad26.COV2.S vaccination and SARS-CoV-2 variants. Overall study results and limits: People given the vaccine had a wider spike-specific TCR breadth than placebo recipients did.

The repertoire was sequenced with immunoSEQ multiplex PCR; TCRdb's copy has only in-frame clones and lacks some. The sample carries about 500,000 clones, roughly nine tenths recorded once. Treatment specified: roughly 18 received Ad26.COV2.S at low or high dose, single or two shots; 5 received placebo; per-sample allocation not given. Collection of samples fell on day 63 after the first vaccine or placebo injection. An Ad26 vector was used to express Wuhan-strain SARS-CoV-2 spike as the vaccine. The CDR3 runs to 14 residues. Trimming removed 0 bases from V and 6 bases from J, with 11 bases in between. Germline loops: CDR1 MNHEY, CDR2 SVGAGI.

This TCR was sampled from a person between 18 and 59 years old who received the Ad26.COV2.S COVID-19 vaccine or a placebo. The material sequenced was peripheral blood, taken in a trial of Ad26.COV2.S vaccine versus placebo. This chain connects TRBV6-5 to TRBJ1-1; D is perhaps TRBD1 (6 bases). This CDR3 is CASSYSTRGPEAFF. Written as DNA, the CDR3 is TGTGCCAGCAGTTACTCGACCAGGGGTCCTGAAGCTTTCTTT.